The text below deals with one T cell receptor beta chain. As yet, its antigen is unknown. Through a sample-barcoded 5' primer and a J-beta primer mix, a second PCR was run for roughly 6 to 12 cycles. TCRdb recomputed calls from the 5' RACE reads with MiXCR, one row per CDR3 protein. The table lists 1,800,000 or so distinct CDR3 sequences, about two fifths of them singletons. CDR1 MNHEY and CDR2 SMNVEV come from the germline V gene (reference sequence). The J segment lost 4 bases and the V segment lost 6 bases, leaving 8 bases of the junction unmatched. The CDR3 has 14 amino acids. These data belong to a study of blood T cells in healthy people across ages. The study, taken as a whole, reports: Diversity estimated from one million T cells was considered an underestimate. A conclusive naive versus antigen-experienced comparison was prevented by the unsorted PBMCs. With age, beta diversity per million T cells declined roughly linearly, significantly by 30 to 40.

V and J are TRBV27 and TRBJ1-1, with 7 nucleotides matching TRBD1. Sequencing was carried out using blood. This TCR derives from a human donor in good health. Written as DNA, the CDR3 is TGTGCCAGCAGGTTCGACAGGGAGGTCACTGAAGCTTTCTTT. Its translation is CASRFDREVTEAFF.